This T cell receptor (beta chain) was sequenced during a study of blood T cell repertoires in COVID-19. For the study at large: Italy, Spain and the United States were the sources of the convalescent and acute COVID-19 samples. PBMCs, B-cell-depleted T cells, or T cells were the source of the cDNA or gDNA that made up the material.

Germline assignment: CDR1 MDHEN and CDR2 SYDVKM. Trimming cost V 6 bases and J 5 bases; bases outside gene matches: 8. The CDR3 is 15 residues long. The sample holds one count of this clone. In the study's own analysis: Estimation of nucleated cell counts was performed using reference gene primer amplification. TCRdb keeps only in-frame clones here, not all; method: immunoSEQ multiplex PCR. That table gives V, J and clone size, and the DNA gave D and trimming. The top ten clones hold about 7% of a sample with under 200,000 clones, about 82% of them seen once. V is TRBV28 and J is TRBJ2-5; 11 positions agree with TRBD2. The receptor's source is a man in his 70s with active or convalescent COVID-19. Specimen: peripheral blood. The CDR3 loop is CASSPPSSGGETQYF. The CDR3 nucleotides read TGTGCCAGCAGCCCGCCCTCTAGCGGGGGGGAGACCCAGTACTTC.